These 10 T cell receptor beta chains were sequenced from one sample in a study of identical twins. From the 5' RACE reads, TCRdb called clonotypes with MiXCR, one entry per CDR3 protein. This repertoire shows approximately 890,000 distinct CDR3 sequences, about 12% found once; its top ten account for 1.5% to 2%. These data were also reused for a study on yellow fever vaccine responses in identical twins.

Sequencing was done on a sample of PBMCs. These receptors all come from a woman younger than 30 in good health.

This clonotype showed up just once. This chain joins TRBV5-1 and TRBJ2-2; 9 positions agree with TRBD1. The germline CDR1 and CDR2 sequences are SGHRS and YFSETQ. The CDR3 runs 17 residues. Trimming cost V 1 base and J 6 bases; bases outside gene matches: 10. The CDR3 loop is CASSLPTGTGFSGELFF. The CDR3 nucleotides read TGCGCCAGCAGCTTGCCCACGGGGACAGGGTTTTCCGGGGAGCTGTTTTTT.

This clonotype was seen a handful of times. For the CDR3, the DNA is TGTGCCAGCAGTGAAGGTCGGGGTCGCATCGACGAGGAGCAGTTCTTC. This codes for CASSEGRGRIDEEQFF. The chain recombines TRBV6-1 with TRBJ2-1; D is perhaps TRBD2 (5 bases). The CDR3 is 16 residues long. Trimming shortened V by 1 base and J by 10 bases, and 20 bases separated the two germline ends. Germline V CDR1 and CDR2: MNHNS, SASEGT.

The CDR3 DNA follows: TGCGCCAGCAGCCAGGCACTAGCGGGAGGGCCGGACGAGCAGTACTTC. This gives the protein CASSQALAGGPDEQYF. The V and J genes are TRBV4-1 and TRBJ2-7, with 13 nucleotides matching TRBD2. The CDR3 loop spans 16 amino acids. V shed 3 bases and J 5 bases; nucleotides not matched to a gene: 7. Looked up from germline, CDR1 is MGHRA and CDR2 is YSYEKL.

V gene TRBV5-1 combines with J gene TRBJ1-1, with D unresolved. The CDR3 is 15 residues long. The V end lost 4 bases, the J end lost 3 bases, and 16 bases lay between the germline ends. Germline loops: CDR1 SGHRS, CDR2 YFSETQ. This CDR3 reads CASSLTANRDTEAFF. The CDR3 DNA reads TGCGCCAGCAGCCTAACAGCGAATCGGGACACTGAAGCTTTCTTT.

The chain employs TRBV5-1 and TRBJ2-5; D possibly corresponds to TRBD2 (5 bases). From germline, CDR1 is SGHRS and CDR2 YFSETQ. The CDR3 is 14 residues long. V dropped 0 bases and J dropped 5 bases, with 11 bases sitting between them. For the CDR3, the DNA is TGCGCCAGCAGCTTGGGGGTGCCGGGGGAGACCCAGTACTTC. This encodes CASSLGVPGETQYF.

The chain employs TRBV25-1 and TRBJ2-5; D gene uncertain. Germline-derived CDR1 and CDR2 are MGHDK and SYGVNS. With 2 bases removed from V and 0 bases from J, the gap between germline ends came to 10 bases. The CDR3 is 15 amino acids. The DNA for the CDR3 is TGTGCCAGCAGTGAAGATGGAGTCAACCAAGAGACCCAGTACTTC. It specifies CASSEDGVNQETQYF. Drawing the rest from reference TRBV25-1 and TRBJ2-5, the complete variable domain is EADIYQTPRYLVIGTGKKITLECSQTMGHDKMYWYQQDPGMELHLIHYSYGVNSTEKGDLSSESTVSRIRTEHFPLTLESARPSHTSQYLCASSEDGVNQETQYFGPGTRLLVL.

The chain is built from TRBV10-3 and TRBJ2-3; TRBD2 matches at 7 bases. The CDR3 contains 13 residues. Germline V gene data show CDR1 as ENHRY and CDR2 as SYGVKD. The V and J ends lost 8 bases and 5 bases, in that order; junction bases with no gene match: 7. CDR3 amino acids: CAIVAGLGDTQYF. The CDR3 bases are TGTGCCATCGTAGCGGGTCTCGGAGATACGCAGTATTTT.

A single count supports this clonotype. The chain employs TRBV5-5 and TRBJ2-7; unclear D gene. V was trimmed by 2 bases and J by 3 bases, leaving 9 bases between them. This CDR3 spans 13 amino acids. CDR1 and CDR2 (germline): SGHKS, YYEKEE (reference sequence). CDR3 protein: CASSLPGIYEQYV. Here the CDR3 DNA reads TGTGCCAGCAGCTTACCTGGGATCTACGAGCAGTACGTC.

This rearrangement joins TRBV12-3 or TRBV12-4 to TRBJ1-6; 8 bases map to TRBD1. The V and J ends lost 8 bases and 10 bases, in that order; junction bases with no gene match: 7. The CDR3 extends over 13 amino acids. CDR3 sequence reads: CASGGQGLSPLHF. As DNA, the CDR3 is TGTGCCAGCGGAGGACAGGGTTTATCACCCCTCCACTTT.

There are a few counts of this clonotype. The CDR3 nucleotides are TGTGCCAGCAGTCCTGGACTGTATTTT. Translated: CASSPGLYF. This sequence joins TRBV28 and TRBJ2-3, with D possibly matching TRBD2 (5 bases). CDR3 length: 9 residues. CDR1 is MDHEN, CDR2 SYDVKM, per germline. Trimming removed 5 bases from V and 14 bases from J, with 8 bases in between. The variable domain in full, completed from reference TRBV28 and TRBJ2-3, reads DVKVTQSSRYLVKRTGEKVFLECVQDMDHENMFWYRQDPGLGLRLIYFSYDVKMKEKGDIPEGYSVSREKKERFSLILESASTNQTSMYLCASSPGLYFGPGTRLTVL.